The T cell receptor (beta chain) described here comes from a study of CD8 T cells in ankylosing spondylitis. In its sample, this clonotype was seen many times. The antigen is unknown. The CDR3 length is 14 residues. Germline V CDR1 and CDR2: SGHAT, FQNNGV. The germline V and J ends were trimmed by 1 base and 3 bases, with 10 bases remaining between them. Broader study findings: Peripheral blood samples showed relatively rare disease-linked clones, and these clones were CD8+. Within ankylosing spondylitis blood, a TCR beta motif made up of eight highly homologous variants appeared to be characteristic.

One entry per CDR3 protein, called by TCRdb with MiXCR from the 5' RACE reads. This sample has approximately 250,000 distinct CDR3 sequences, with over 7% found just once. The clonotype comes from a female donor with ankylosing spondylitis or in good health (not recorded which). The sequenced sample consisted of blood, either unsorted or a sorted T cell fraction (not recorded which). This chain joins TRBV11-2 and TRBJ2-7; tentative D call: TRBD2 (5 bases). CDR3 sequence: CASSLGRGFYEQYF. CDR3 coding DNA: TGTGCCAGCAGCTTAGGTCGGGGATTCTACGAGCAGTACTTC.